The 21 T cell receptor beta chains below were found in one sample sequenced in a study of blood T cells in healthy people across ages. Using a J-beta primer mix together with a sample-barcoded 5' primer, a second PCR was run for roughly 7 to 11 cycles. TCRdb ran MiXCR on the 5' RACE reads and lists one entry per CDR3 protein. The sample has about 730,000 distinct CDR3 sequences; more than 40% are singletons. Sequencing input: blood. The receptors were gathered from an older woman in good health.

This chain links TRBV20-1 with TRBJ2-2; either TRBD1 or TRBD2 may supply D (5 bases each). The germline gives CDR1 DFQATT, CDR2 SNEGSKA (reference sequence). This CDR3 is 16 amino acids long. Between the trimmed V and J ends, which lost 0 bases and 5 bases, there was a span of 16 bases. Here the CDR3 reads CSARDFRELGTGELFF. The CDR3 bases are TGCAGTGCTAGAGACTTCAGGGAGCTAGGGACCGGGGAGCTGTTTTTT.

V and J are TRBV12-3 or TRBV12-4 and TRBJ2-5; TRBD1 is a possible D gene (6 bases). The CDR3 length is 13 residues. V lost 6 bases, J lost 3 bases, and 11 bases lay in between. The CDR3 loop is CASREAGEETQYF. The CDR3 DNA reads TGTGCCAGCAGGGAGGCAGGGGAAGAGACCCAGTACTTC.

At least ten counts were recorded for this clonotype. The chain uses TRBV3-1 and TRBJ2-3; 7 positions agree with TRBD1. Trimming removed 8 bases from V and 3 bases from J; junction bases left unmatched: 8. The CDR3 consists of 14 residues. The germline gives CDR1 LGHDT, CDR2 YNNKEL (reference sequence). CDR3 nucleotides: TGTGCCAGCGCGACCAGGGGGATGACAGATACGCAGTATTTT. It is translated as CASATRGMTDTQYF.

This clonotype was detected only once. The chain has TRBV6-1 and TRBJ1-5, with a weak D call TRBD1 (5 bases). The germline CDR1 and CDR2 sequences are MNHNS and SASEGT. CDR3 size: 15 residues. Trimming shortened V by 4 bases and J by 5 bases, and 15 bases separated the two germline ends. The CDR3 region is CASSGNRDGHQPQHF. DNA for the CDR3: TGTGCCAGCAGTGGGAACCGGGACGGCCATCAGCCCCAGCATTTT.

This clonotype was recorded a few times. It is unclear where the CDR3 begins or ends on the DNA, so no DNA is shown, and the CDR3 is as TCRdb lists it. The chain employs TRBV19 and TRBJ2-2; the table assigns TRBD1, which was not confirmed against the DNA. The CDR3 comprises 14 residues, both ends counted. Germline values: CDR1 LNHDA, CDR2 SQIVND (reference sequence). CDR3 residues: CASTSGQQTGELFF.

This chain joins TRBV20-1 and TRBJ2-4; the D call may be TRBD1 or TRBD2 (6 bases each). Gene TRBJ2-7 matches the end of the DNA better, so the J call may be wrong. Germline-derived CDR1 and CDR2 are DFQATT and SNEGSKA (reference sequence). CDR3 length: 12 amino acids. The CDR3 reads CSASRGPYEQYF. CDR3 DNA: TGCAGTGCTAGCCGGGGGCCCTACGAGCAGTACTTC.

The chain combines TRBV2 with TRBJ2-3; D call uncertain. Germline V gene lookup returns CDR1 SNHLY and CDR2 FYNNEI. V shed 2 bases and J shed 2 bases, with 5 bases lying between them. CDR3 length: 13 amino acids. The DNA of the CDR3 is TGTGCCAGCAGTGAAATCGCCACAGATACGCAGTATTTT. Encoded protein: CASSEIATDTQYF.

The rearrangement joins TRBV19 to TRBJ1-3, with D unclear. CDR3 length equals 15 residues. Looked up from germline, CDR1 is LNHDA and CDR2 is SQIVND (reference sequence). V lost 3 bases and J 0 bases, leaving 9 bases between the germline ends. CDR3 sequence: CASSIGDFSGNTIYF. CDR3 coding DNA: TGTGCCAGTAGTATCGGCGATTTCTCTGGAAACACCATATATTTT.

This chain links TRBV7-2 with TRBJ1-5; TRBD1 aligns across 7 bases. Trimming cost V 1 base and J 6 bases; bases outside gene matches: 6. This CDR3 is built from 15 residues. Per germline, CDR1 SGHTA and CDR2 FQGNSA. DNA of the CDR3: TGTGCCAGCAGCTTAGATCTAGGGGGCAGTCAGCCCCAGCATTTT. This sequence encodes CASSLDLGGSQPQHF.

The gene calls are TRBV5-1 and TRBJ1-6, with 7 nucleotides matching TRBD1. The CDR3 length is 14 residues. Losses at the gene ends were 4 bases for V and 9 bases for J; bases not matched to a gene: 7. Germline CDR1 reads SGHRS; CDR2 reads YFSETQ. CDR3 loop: CASSRGQESSPLHF. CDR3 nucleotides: TGCGCCAGCAGCCGAGGACAGGAAAGTTCACCCCTCCACTTT. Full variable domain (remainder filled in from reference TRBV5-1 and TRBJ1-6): KAGVTQTPRYLIKTRGQQVTLSCSPISGHRSVSWYQQTPGQGLQFLFEYFSETQRNKGNFPGRFSGRQFSNSRSEMNVSTLELGDSALYLCASSRGQESSPLHFGNGTRLTVT.

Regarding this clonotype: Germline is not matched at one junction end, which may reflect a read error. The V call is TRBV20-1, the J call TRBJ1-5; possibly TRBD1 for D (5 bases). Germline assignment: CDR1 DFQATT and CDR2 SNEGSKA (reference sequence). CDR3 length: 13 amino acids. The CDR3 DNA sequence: TGCAGTGCCCGGGACCAACTTAATCGGCCCCAGCATTTT. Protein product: CSARDQLNRPQHF.

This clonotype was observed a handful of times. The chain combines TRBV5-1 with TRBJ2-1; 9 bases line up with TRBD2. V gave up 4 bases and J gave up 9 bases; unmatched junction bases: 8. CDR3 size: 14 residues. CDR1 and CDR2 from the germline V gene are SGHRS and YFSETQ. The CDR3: CASSLVAGEGEQFF. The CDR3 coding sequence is TGCGCCAGCAGCCTCGTAGCGGGGGAGGGTGAGCAGTTCTTC.

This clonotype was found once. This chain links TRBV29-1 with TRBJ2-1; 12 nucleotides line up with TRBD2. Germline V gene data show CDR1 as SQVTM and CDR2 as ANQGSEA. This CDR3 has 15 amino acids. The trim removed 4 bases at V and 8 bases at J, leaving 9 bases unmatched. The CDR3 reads CSVATTSGSAHEQFF. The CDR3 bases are TGCAGCGTTGCAACGACTAGCGGGAGTGCTCATGAGCAGTTCTTC.

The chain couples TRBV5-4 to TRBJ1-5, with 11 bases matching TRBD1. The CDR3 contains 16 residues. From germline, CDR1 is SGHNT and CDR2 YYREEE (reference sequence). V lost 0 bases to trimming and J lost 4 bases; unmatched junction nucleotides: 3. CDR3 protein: CASSLVGTGGNQPQHF. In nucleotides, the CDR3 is TGTGCCAGCAGCTTGGTCGGGACAGGGGGGAATCAGCCCCAGCATTTT. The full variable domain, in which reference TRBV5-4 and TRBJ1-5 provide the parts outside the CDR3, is ETGVTQSPTHLIKTRGQQVTLRCSSQSGHNTVSWYQQALGQGPQFIFQYYREEENGRGNFPPRFSGLQFPNYSSELNVNALELDDSALYLCASSLVGTGGNQPQHFGDGTRLSIL.

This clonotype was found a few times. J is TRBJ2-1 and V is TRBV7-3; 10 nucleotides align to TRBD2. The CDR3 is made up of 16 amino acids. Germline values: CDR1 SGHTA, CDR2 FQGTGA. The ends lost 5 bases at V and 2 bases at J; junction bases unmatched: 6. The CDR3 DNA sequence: TGTGCCAGCAGCCGGGCGGGGACTAGCGCCTACAATGAGCAGTTCTTC. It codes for CASSRAGTSAYNEQFF. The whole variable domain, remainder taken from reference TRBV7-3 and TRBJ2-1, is GAGVSQTPSNKVTEKGKYVELRCDPISGHTALYWYRQSLGQGPEFLIYFQGTGAADDSGLPNDRFFAVRPEGSVSTLKIQRTERGDSAVYLCASSRAGTSAYNEQFFGPGTRLTVL.

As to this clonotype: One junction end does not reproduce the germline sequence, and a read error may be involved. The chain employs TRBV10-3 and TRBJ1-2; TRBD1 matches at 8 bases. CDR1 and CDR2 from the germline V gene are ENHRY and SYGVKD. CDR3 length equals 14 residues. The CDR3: CAIRESADRVGYTF. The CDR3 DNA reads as TGTGCCATCAGGGAGTCGGCGGACAGGGTTGGCTACACCTTC.

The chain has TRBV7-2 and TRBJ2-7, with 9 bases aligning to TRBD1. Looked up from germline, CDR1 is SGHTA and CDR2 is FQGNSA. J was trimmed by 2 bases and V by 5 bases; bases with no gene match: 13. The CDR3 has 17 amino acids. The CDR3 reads CASSPGTGHSRAYEQYF. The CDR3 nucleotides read TGTGCCAGCAGCCCCGGGACAGGGCACTCGAGAGCCTACGAGCAGTACTTC.

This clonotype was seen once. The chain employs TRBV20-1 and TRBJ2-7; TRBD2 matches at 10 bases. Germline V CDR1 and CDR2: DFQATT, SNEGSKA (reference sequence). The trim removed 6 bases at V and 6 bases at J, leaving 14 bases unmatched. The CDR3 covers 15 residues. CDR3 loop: CSAPRLAGGTCEQYF. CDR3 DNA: TGCAGTGCGCCGAGACTAGCGGGTGGGACCTGCGAGCAGTACTTC.

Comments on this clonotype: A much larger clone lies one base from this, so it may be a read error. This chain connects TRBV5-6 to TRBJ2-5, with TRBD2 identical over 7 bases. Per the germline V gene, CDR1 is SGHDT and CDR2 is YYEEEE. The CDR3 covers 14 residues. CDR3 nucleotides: TGTGACAGCAGCTTGGCTAGCGGCCAAGAGACCCAGTACTTC. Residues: CDSSLASGQETQYF.

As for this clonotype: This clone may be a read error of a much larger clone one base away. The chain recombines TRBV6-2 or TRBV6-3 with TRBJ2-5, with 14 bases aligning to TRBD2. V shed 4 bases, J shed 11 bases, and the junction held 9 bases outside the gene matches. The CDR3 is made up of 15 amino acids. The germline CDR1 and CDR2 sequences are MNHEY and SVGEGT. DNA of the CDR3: TGTGCCAGCAGTTCGGGACTAGCGGGGGCAAATGAGCAGTACTTC. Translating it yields CASSSGLAGANEQYF.

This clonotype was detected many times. In DNA, the CDR3 is TGTGCCAGCAGCAAGACAGGGGGCGCCTACAATGAGCAGTTCTTC. It specifies CASSKTGGAYNEQFF. The genes are TRBV7-2 and TRBJ2-1, with TRBD1 matching over 10 bases. The CDR3 totals 15 residues. J gave up 2 bases and V 5 bases, and 3 bases lay outside the gene matches. Germline CDR1 reads SGHTA; CDR2 reads FQGNSA.